The 11 T cell receptor beta chains given below trace back to one sample, sequenced in a study of cytomegalovirus exposure and HLA in healthy donors. Assay: immunoSEQ multiplex PCR; the TCRdb copy retains only in-frame clones and omits some. The data contain over 100,000 clones, about nine tenths of them singletons. The sequenced material came from PBMCs. These receptors all come from a woman between 18 and 30 years old in good health and CMV-seronegative.

The rearrangement uses TRBV27 and TRBJ2-1, with TRBD2 matching over 7 bases. CDR1 and CDR2 (germline): MNHEY, SMNVEV (reference sequence). CDR3 length: 16 amino acids. J gave up 0 bases and V 2 bases, and 4 bases lay outside the gene matches. CDR3 coding DNA: TGTGCCAGCAGTTTACTCCAGCGGGGCTCCTACAATGAGCAGTTCTTC. Translating it yields CASSLLQRGSYNEQFF.

The chain uses TRBV4-2 and TRBJ2-1; TRBD2 agrees at 9 bases. The V gene's germline CDR1 is LGHNA and CDR2 YNFKEQ. Unmatched junction bases numbered 3, after V lost 4 bases and J lost 5 bases. The CDR3 contains 14 residues. In DNA, the CDR3 is TGTGCCAGCAGCCTAGCGGGAGCGGACAATGAGCAGTTCTTC. Translating gives CASSLAGADNEQFF.

The chain couples TRBV10-3 to TRBJ2-1, with a tentative D call TRBD1 (5 bases). Looked up from germline, CDR1 is ENHRY and CDR2 is SYGVKD. V lost 2 bases to trimming and J lost 9 bases, with 8 bases between them. The CDR3 has 12 amino acids. The CDR3 DNA reads TGTGCCATCAGTGAGCAGGGTAGTGAGCAGTTCTTC. As protein: CAISEQGSEQFF.

The gene calls are TRBV7-2 and TRBJ1-1; 7 bases map to TRBD1. Trimming removed 2 bases from V and 4 bases from J; junction bases left unmatched: 4. This CDR3 region has 14 residues. CDR1 is SGHTA and CDR2 is FQGNSA in the germline V gene. The CDR3 sequence: CASSLSTGSTEAFF. The CDR3 nucleotides are TGTGCCAGCAGCTTATCGACAGGGAGCACTGAAGCTTTCTTT.

The chain combines TRBV28 with TRBJ2-7; D gene ambiguous. This CDR3 has 11 amino acids. CDR1 and CDR2 (germline): MDHEN, SYDVKM. V lost 6 bases and J 2 bases, leaving 5 bases between the germline ends. CDR3 nucleotides: TGTGCCAGCAGGGCTGCCTACGAGCAGTACTTC. Its translation is CASRAAYEQYF.

The rearrangement links TRBV28 to TRBJ2-7; possible D gene TRBD2, 6 bases. The CDR3 sequence is 14 residues long. The germline V gene encodes CDR1 MDHEN and CDR2 SYDVKM. V was clipped by 2 bases and J by 2 bases, with 10 bases between them. The CDR3 region has the DNA TGTGCCAGCAGTTTAGTGCCGGGGGCCTACGAGCAGTACTTC. Amino acids: CASSLVPGAYEQYF. The full variable domain, with the rest looked up from reference TRBV28 and TRBJ2-7, is DVKVTQSSRYLVKRTGEKVFLECVQDMDHENMFWYRQDPGLGLRLIYFSYDVKMKEKGDIPEGYSVSREKKERFSLILESASTNQTSMYLCASSLVPGAYEQYFGPGTRLTVT.

This rearrangement joins TRBV5-6 to TRBJ2-7; D might be TRBD1 (5 bases). The CDR3 sequence is 13 residues long. Between the trimmed V and J ends, which lost 0 bases and 4 bases, there was a span of 8 bases. Looked up from germline, CDR1 is SGHDT and CDR2 is YYEEEE. The CDR3 bases are TGTGCCAGCAGCTTGGGGGGCCAATACGAGCAGTACTTC. It yields the protein CASSLGGQYEQYF.

The J gene is TRBJ1-5, the V gene TRBV5-6; D call uncertain. V lost 3 bases to trimming and J lost 0 bases, with 19 bases between them. Per the germline V gene, CDR1 is SGHDT and CDR2 is YYEEEE. This CDR3 comprises 18 residues. DNA of the CDR3: TGTGCCAGCAGCTACCGGGGTCGAGAGTCTAATAGCAATCAGCCCCAGCATTTT. Translating it yields CASSYRGRESNSNQPQHF.

V usage is TRBV2 and J usage is TRBJ1-5, with D uncertain. V lost 1 base and J 3 bases, leaving 4 bases between the germline ends. Germline-derived CDR1 and CDR2 are SNHLY and FYNNEI. CDR3 length: 13 residues. The CDR3 here is CASSEGHNQPQHF. For the CDR3, the DNA is TGTGCCAGCAGTGAAGGTCACAATCAGCCCCAGCATTTT.

The sample holds one count of this clone. Here the CDR3 reads CASSPGSREKLFF. The CDR3, as DNA: TGCGCCAGCAGCCCAGGATCACGGGAAAAACTGTTTTTT. The rearrangement uses TRBV4-1 and TRBJ1-4, with D uncertain. CDR3 size: 13 residues. Germline V gene data show CDR1 as MGHRA and CDR2 as YSYEKL. Trimming left V 4 bases short and J 8 bases short, with 11 bases between.

The chain combines TRBV7-9 with TRBJ1-4; D ambiguous. The CDR3 covers 17 residues. Deletions cut 4 bases from V and 4 bases from J, with 19 bases between. Germline CDR1 is SEHNR and CDR2 is FQNEAQ (reference sequence). For the CDR3, the DNA is TGTGCCAGCAGCTCGTGGGCAGGTGTGCTGGTTAATGAAAAACTGTTTTTT. Translation gives CASSSWAGVLVNEKLFF.